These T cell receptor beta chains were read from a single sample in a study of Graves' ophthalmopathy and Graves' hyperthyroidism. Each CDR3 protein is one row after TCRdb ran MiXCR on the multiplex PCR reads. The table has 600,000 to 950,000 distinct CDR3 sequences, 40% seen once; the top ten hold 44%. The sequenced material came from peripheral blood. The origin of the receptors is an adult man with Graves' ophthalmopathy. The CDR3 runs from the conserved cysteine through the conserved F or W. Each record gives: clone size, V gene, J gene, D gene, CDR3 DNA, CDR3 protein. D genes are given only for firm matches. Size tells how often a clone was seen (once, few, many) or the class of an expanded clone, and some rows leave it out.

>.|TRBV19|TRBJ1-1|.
TGTGCCAGTAGTAGTGGAGATTACACTGAAGCTTTCTTT
CASSSGDYTEAFF
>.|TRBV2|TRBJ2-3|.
TGTGCCAGCAGTGAAGCTCAAGGTTCAGCAGATACGCAGTATTTT
CASSEAQGSADTQYF
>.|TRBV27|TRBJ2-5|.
TGTGCCAGCTCACCCCGCTCGAGTCAAGAGACCCAGTACTTC
CASSPRSSQETQYF
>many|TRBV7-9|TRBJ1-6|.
TGTGCCAGCAGTTCAAGGGCAGGCTCACCCCTCCACTTT
CASSSRAGSPLHF
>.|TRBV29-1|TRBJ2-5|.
TGCAGCGTGCTAGGGGGGGCCGATGAGACCCAGTACTTC
CSVLGGADETQYF
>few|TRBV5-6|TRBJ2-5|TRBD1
TGTGCCAGCAGCTTTCGGACGGGACAGACCCAAGAGACCCAGTACTTC
CASSFRTGQTQETQYF
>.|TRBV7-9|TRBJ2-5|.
TGTGCCAGCAGCTTAGCGGGAGTTACGGAGACCCAGTACTTC
CASSLAGVTETQYF
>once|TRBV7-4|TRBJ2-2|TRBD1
TGTGCCAGCCGCCGGGACAGGGGATGGGGGGAGCTGTTTTTT
CASRRDRGWGELFF
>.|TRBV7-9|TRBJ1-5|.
TGTGCCAGCAGCTTGGGTCCCACAAGAGAGCAGCCCCAGCATTTT
CASSLGPTREQPQHF
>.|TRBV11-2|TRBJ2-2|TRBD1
TGTGCCAGCATCCTAAACAGGGGCTCGAACACCGGGGAGCTGTTTTTT
CASILNRGSNTGELFF
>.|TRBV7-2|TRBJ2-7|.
TGTGCCAGCAGGCGGACGGGAAATTCCTACGAGCAGTACTTC
CASRRTGNSYEQYF
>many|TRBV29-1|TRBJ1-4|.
TGCAGCGTTGAAGCGGGTGCTTCTATTGAAGGTGAAAAACTGTTTTTT
CSVEAGASIEGEKLFF
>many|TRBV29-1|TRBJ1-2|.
TGCAGCGTTGAAACAGCTAGATTGAAGGATGGCTACACCTTC
CSVETARLKDGYTF
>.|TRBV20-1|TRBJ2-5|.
TGCAGTGCTAGGGCCAGTCGGGGCGGGCTCCAAGAGACCCAGTACTTC
CSARASRGGLQETQYF
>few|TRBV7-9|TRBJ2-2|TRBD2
TGTGCCAGCAGCCAAGACGGGGGGGCCAACACCGGGGAGCTGTTTTTT
CASSQDGGANTGELFF
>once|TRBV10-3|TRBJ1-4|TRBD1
TGTGCCATCAGCTCCGGACAGGGGGGAGAAAAACTGTTTTTT
CAISSGQGGEKLFF
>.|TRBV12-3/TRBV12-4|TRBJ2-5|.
TGTGCCAGCAGTTTTTATGGTAGACAAGAGACCCAGTACTTC
CASSFYGRQETQYF
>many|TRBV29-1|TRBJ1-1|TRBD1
TGCAGCGTCCGGACAGGGCCCCTGAACACTGAAGCTTTCTTT
CSVRTGPLNTEAFF
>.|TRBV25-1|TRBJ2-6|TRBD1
TGTGCCAGCAGCCGGTCCCGGGACAGGGCGTCTGGGGCCAACGTCCTGACTTTC
CASSRSRDRASGANVLTF
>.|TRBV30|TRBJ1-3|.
TGTGCCTGGAGTCCGAGACTGATCTCTGGAAACACCATATATTTT
CAWSPRLISGNTIYF
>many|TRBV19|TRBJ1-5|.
TGTGCCAGTAGTCTGGTTGGGGGGGATCAGCCCCAGCATTTT
CASSLVGGDQPQHF
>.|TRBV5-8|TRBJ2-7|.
TGTGCCAGCAGCCAACTGACAGATTACGAGCAGTACTTC
CASSQLTDYEQYF
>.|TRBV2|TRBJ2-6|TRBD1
TGTGCCAGCAGTCCAGGGACAGGGGCATCTGGGGCCAACGTCCTGACTTTC
CASSPGTGASGANVLTF
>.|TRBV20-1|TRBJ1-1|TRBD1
TGCAGTGCCCTATCCGGGACAGAAACATCGAACACTGAAGCTTTCTTT
CSALSGTETSNTEAFF
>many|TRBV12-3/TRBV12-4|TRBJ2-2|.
TGTGCCAGCACCCCCGAAAGGGAGCTGTTTTTT
CASTPERELFF
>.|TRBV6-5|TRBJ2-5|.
TGTGCCAGCAGTTTGGACACCGGCGGGGAAGAGACCCAGTACTTC
CASSLDTGGEETQYF
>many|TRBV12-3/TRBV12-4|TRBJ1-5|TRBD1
TGTGCCAGCACCATATGGGGGCAGGGGGGCAATCAGCCCCAGCATTTT
CASTIWGQGGNQPQHF
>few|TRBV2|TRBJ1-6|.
TGTGCCAGCAGTCCAAGACGAGATTCACCCCTCCACTTT
CASSPRRDSPLHF
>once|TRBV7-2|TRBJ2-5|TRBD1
TGTGCCAGCAGCGCCTGGGACAGGGGGCGGTATCAGCCCCAGTACTTC
CASSAWDRGRYQPQYF
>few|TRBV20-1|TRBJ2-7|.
TGCAGTGCTAGAGTTATGCGAGAGCAGTACTTC
CSARVMREQYF
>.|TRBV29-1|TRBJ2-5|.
TGCAGCGCCGCATCTACAGGGCTTCAAGAGACCCAGTACTTC
CSAASTGLQETQYF
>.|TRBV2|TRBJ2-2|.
TGTGCCAGCAGTCCTGACAGCCTAGCGAACACCGGGGAGCTGTTTTTT
CASSPDSLANTGELFF
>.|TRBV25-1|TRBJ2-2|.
TGTGCCAGCAGTCCTTCCAGGGGCGAATGGTCCGGGGAGCTGTTTTTT
CASSPSRGEWSGELFF